A selection of T cell receptor beta chains follows, all from one sample in a study of vaccination effects on CD4 cells after COVID-19. Antigens of these TCRs are unknown. Profiled with immunoSEQ multiplex PCR; TCRdb holds only in-frame clones, not every one. The table shows approximately 37,000 clones, with 65% to 75% occurring only once. Sequenced here: CD4+ T cells from PBMCs cultured without peptide, sampled before COVID-19 vaccination. The receptor source for this set is a human donor who received a COVID-19 vaccine. Each CDR3 is given with its conserved first and last residue. A D gene is named only where the DNA matches it firmly. Only some rows state a clone size, as once, few, many or a class for expanded clones.

TRBJ1-6 NA TRBV7-8 NA CASSPHDQKLNSPLHF TGTGCCAGCAGCCCCCACGATCAGAAACTTAATTCACCCCTCCACTTT
TRBJ2-7 NA TRBV7-9 NA CASSLAPWGVGNEQYF TGTGCCAGCAGCTTAGCCCCTTGGGGCGTCGGGAACGAGCAGTACTTC
TRBJ1-1 NA TRBV5-4 NA CASSTTGTPEAFF TGTGCCAGCAGCACAACCGGGACACCCGAAGCTTTCTTT
TRBJ2-2 few TRBV4-2 TRBD1 CASSHGQGLPGELFF TGTGCCAGCAGTCATGGACAGGGGTTACCCGGGGAGCTGTTTTTT
TRBJ2-5 NA TRBV20-1 TRBD2 CSASLASGDQETQYF TGCAGTGCTAGTCTGGCTAGCGGTGACCAAGAGACCCAGTACTTC
TRBJ1-2 NA TRBV4-1 TRBD1 CASSQQTGYHGYTF TGCGCCAGCAGCCAACAGACAGGGTACCATGGCTACACCTTC
TRBJ2-6 NA TRBV12-3/TRBV12-4 NA CASASGANVLTF TGTGCCAGCGCCTCTGGGGCCAACGTCCTGACTTTC
TRBJ2-3 NA TRBV6-2/TRBV6-3 NA CASSQADTQYF TGTGCCAGCAGTCAGGCAGATACGCAGTATTTT
TRBJ1-1 once TRBV5-6 TRBD1 CASSLGGQGITEAFF TGTGCCAGCAGCTTGGGTGGACAGGGTATCACTGAAGCTTTCTTT
TRBJ1-6 once TRBV15 TRBD1 CATSRDMTGGGYSPLHF TGTGCCACCAGCAGAGATATGACAGGGGGCGGATATTCACCCCTCCACTTT
TRBJ1-1 NA TRBV9 NA CASSPQGAGAEAFF TGTGCCAGCAGCCCCCAAGGGGCCGGGGCTGAAGCTTTCTTT
TRBJ2-4 NA TRBV19 NA CASSPLPGEGGNIQYF TGTGCCAGTAGTCCGCTCCCTGGCGAGGGAGGAAACATTCAGTACTTC
TRBJ2-7 NA TRBV3-1/TRBV3-2 TRBD1 CASSATGQTYEQYF TGTGCCAGCAGCGCTACGGGACAGACCTACGAGCAGTACTTC
TRBJ2-3 few TRBV2 TRBD2 CASSDRTSGGAGTQYF TGTGCCAGCAGTGACCGGACTAGCGGGGGGGCGGGTACGCAGTATTTT
TRBJ1-1 NA TRBV5-1 NA CASSIEGTEAFF TGCGCCAGCAGTATCGAGGGGACTGAAGCTTTCTTT
TRBJ2-7 few TRBV30 NA CAWSVQGYEQYF TGTGCCTGGAGTGTACAAGGCTACGAGCAGTACTTC
TRBJ2-3 once TRBV19 TRBD2 CASSIGPSGIADTQYF TGTGCCAGTAGTATAGGCCCTAGCGGGATTGCAGATACGCAGTATTTT
TRBJ1-1 NA TRBV5-5 NA CASSYASDRLADTEAFF TGTGCCAGCAGCTACGCCTCCGACAGGTTAGCGGACACTGAAGCTTTCTTT
TRBJ1-2 few TRBV6-1 TRBD1 CASSEWEGAGYTF TGTGCCAGCAGTGAATGGGAGGGGGCTGGCTACACCTTC
TRBJ1-2 few TRBV24-1 TRBD1 CATSDEQGPSYGYTF TGTGCCACCAGTGATGAACAGGGGCCCTCCTATGGCTACACCTTC
TRBJ2-3 NA TRBV7-6 TRBD2 CASSLGSGTSGGEEYF TGTGCCAGCAGCTTAGGGTCCGGGACTAGCGGGGGGGAAGAGTATTTT
TRBJ2-3 NA TRBV27 TRBD2 CASSLSSGASTDTQYF TGTGCCAGCAGTTTATCGAGCGGGGCTAGCACAGATACGCAGTATTTT